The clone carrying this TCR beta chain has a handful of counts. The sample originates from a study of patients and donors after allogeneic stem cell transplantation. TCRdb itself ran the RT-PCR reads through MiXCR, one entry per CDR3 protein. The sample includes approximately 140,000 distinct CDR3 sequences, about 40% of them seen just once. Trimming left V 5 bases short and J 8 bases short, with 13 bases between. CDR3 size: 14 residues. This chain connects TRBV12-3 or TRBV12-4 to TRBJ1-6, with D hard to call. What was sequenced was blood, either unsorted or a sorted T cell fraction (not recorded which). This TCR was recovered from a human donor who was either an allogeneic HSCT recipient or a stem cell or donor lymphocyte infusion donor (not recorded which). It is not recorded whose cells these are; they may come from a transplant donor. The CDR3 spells CASSPSVVHSPLHF. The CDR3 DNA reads TGTGCCAGCAGTCCTTCGGTCGTGCATTCACCCCTCCACTTT.